This is a list of T cell receptor beta chains from one sample in a study of neurological immune-mediated disorders. A single record per CDR3 protein comes from TCRdb applying MiXCR to the 5' RACE reads. The table lists about 22,000 distinct CDR3 sequences, approximately 6.2% of them singletons. The source material was CD8+ T cells from blood. The receptors shown here come from a man in his late teens or twenties in good health. CDR3s include the opening cysteine and the closing phenylalanine or tryptophan. Each record gives: J gene, V gene, D gene, CDR3 length, clone size, CDR3 protein, CDR3 DNA. The D gene is left open where the match is weak. For some rows the clone size is stated as once, few or many, or as a class when expanded; others skip it.

j_call: TRBJ2-6
v_call: TRBV4-1
d_call: TRBD1
cdr3_length: 16
clone_size: many
cdr3_aa: CASSQGQGSGANVLTF
cdr3_nt: TGCGCCAGCAGCCAAGGACAGGGATCCGGGGCCAACGTCCTGACTTTC

j_call: TRBJ1-5
v_call: TRBV20-1
d_call: TRBD1
cdr3_length: 20
clone_size: many
cdr3_aa: CSARAAGQFQGFYSNQPQHF
cdr3_nt: TGCAGTGCTAGAGCCGCGGGACAGTTTCAGGGGTTTTATAGCAATCAGCCCCAGCATTTT

j_call: TRBJ1-5
v_call: TRBV5-6
d_call: -
cdr3_length: 14
clone_size: many
cdr3_aa: CASSAYGGNQPQHF
cdr3_nt: TGTGCCAGCAGCGCGTACGGGGGCAATCAGCCCCAGCATTTT

j_call: TRBJ1-2
v_call: TRBV5-1
d_call: -
cdr3_length: 12
clone_size: many
cdr3_aa: CASRLGGYGYTF
cdr3_nt: TGCGCCAGCAGATTGGGTGGCTATGGCTACACCTTC

j_call: TRBJ2-7
v_call: TRBV5-6
d_call: -
cdr3_length: 14
clone_size: many
cdr3_aa: CASSWGGTVDEQYF
cdr3_nt: TGTGCCAGCAGCTGGGGGGGGACAGTCGACGAGCAGTACTTC

j_call: TRBJ1-1
v_call: TRBV20-1
d_call: -
cdr3_length: 17
clone_size: many
cdr3_aa: CSAQNNRPSGPNTEAFF
cdr3_nt: TGCAGTGCTCAAAACAACCGCCCGAGTGGCCCGAACACTGAAGCTTTCTTT

j_call: TRBJ1-2
v_call: TRBV5-6
d_call: -
cdr3_length: 15
clone_size: many
cdr3_aa: CASSLRGASHYGYTF
cdr3_nt: TGTGCCAGCAGCTTGCGCGGGGCCAGCCACTATGGCTACACCTTC

j_call: TRBJ2-7
v_call: TRBV6-5
d_call: -
cdr3_length: 12
clone_size: many
cdr3_aa: CASSRVPYEQYF
cdr3_nt: TGTGCCAGCAGTCGGGTCCCGTACGAGCAGTACTTC

j_call: TRBJ2-2
v_call: TRBV5-1
d_call: TRBD1
cdr3_length: 18
clone_size: many
cdr3_aa: CASSSGQGFSPNTGELFF
cdr3_nt: TGCGCCAGCAGCTCTGGACAGGGATTTTCCCCGAACACCGGGGAGCTGTTTTTT

j_call: TRBJ2-7
v_call: TRBV11-2
d_call: -
cdr3_length: 14
clone_size: many
cdr3_aa: CASSLGEGAYEQYF
cdr3_nt: TGTGCCAGCAGCTTAGGGGAGGGGGCCTACGAGCAGTACTTC

j_call: TRBJ2-1
v_call: TRBV15
d_call: -
cdr3_length: 14
clone_size: many
cdr3_aa: CATSRVGLGGEQFF
cdr3_nt: TGTGCCACCAGCAGAGTGGGACTTGGCGGGGAGCAGTTCTTC

j_call: TRBJ1-5
v_call: TRBV7-9
d_call: -
cdr3_length: 16
clone_size: -
cdr3_aa: CASSLSDSPTNQPQHF
cdr3_nt: TGTGCCAGCAGCTTATCCGACAGTCCCACCAATCAGCCCCAGCATTTT

j_call: TRBJ1-1
v_call: TRBV6-5
d_call: -
cdr3_length: 15
clone_size: many
cdr3_aa: CASSYRGAPGTEAFF
cdr3_nt: TGTGCCAGCAGTTACCGGGGGGCCCCGGGCACTGAAGCTTTCTTT

j_call: TRBJ2-1
v_call: TRBV5-1
d_call: -
cdr3_length: 13
clone_size: many
cdr3_aa: CASSLESSYEQFF
cdr3_nt: TGCGCCAGCAGCTTGGAAAGTAGCTATGAGCAGTTCTTC

j_call: TRBJ2-3
v_call: TRBV11-2
d_call: TRBD1
cdr3_length: 15
clone_size: many
cdr3_aa: CASSFTGGDADTQYF
cdr3_nt: TGTGCCAGCAGCTTTACAGGGGGCGATGCAGATACGCAGTATTTT

j_call: TRBJ2-5
v_call: TRBV25-1
d_call: TRBD2
cdr3_length: 16
clone_size: many
cdr3_aa: CASSELAGGLQETQYF
cdr3_nt: TGTGCCAGCAGTGAACTAGCGGGGGGACTGCAAGAGACCCAGTACTTC

j_call: TRBJ2-1
v_call: TRBV20-1
d_call: -
cdr3_length: 10
clone_size: many
cdr3_aa: CSARTNEQFF
cdr3_nt: TGCAGTGCTAGAACGAATGAGCAGTTCTTC

j_call: TRBJ2-2
v_call: TRBV10-3
d_call: TRBD2
cdr3_length: 18
clone_size: many
cdr3_aa: CAISEEMIGTTNTGELFF
cdr3_nt: TGTGCCATCAGTGAAGAGATGATCGGGACTACGAACACCGGGGAGCTGTTTTTT

j_call: TRBJ1-5
v_call: TRBV5-1
d_call: TRBD1
cdr3_length: 15
clone_size: many
cdr3_aa: CASSPGQGGGQPQHF
cdr3_nt: TGCGCCAGCAGCCCCGGACAGGGAGGGGGCCAGCCCCAGCATTTT

j_call: TRBJ2-1
v_call: TRBV7-6
d_call: TRBD2
cdr3_length: 13
clone_size: -
cdr3_aa: CASSQGLNNEQFF
cdr3_nt: TGTGCCAGCAGCCAGGGACTAAACAATGAGCAGTTCTTC

j_call: TRBJ2-1
v_call: TRBV15
d_call: -
cdr3_length: 16
clone_size: many
cdr3_aa: CATSRVQGRPYNEQFF
cdr3_nt: TGTGCCACCAGCAGAGTTCAGGGGAGGCCCTACAATGAGCAGTTCTTC

j_call: TRBJ2-1
v_call: TRBV2
d_call: -
cdr3_length: 14
clone_size: many
cdr3_aa: CASRQKTPYNEQFF
cdr3_nt: TGTGCCAGCAGACAAAAGACACCCTACAATGAGCAGTTCTTC

j_call: TRBJ1-2
v_call: TRBV12-3/TRBV12-4
d_call: -
cdr3_length: 16
clone_size: many
cdr3_aa: CASSLVPGRWDYGYTF
cdr3_nt: TGTGCCAGCAGTTTAGTTCCGGGGAGGTGGGACTATGGCTACACCTTC

j_call: TRBJ1-6
v_call: TRBV29-1
d_call: -
cdr3_length: 13
clone_size: -
cdr3_aa: CSVRTESNSPLHF
cdr3_nt: TGCAGCGTTAGGACAGAAAGTAATTCACCCCTCCACTTT

j_call: TRBJ1-4
v_call: TRBV4-1
d_call: -
cdr3_length: 14
clone_size: many
cdr3_aa: CASSPPTLGEELFF
cdr3_nt: TGCGCCAGCAGCCCCCCGACCCTCGGGGAGGAACTGTTTTTT

j_call: TRBJ1-5
v_call: TRBV19
d_call: TRBD1
cdr3_length: 15
clone_size: many
cdr3_aa: CASQTRDSSNQPQHF
cdr3_nt: TGTGCCAGCCAAACCCGGGACAGCAGCAATCAGCCCCAGCATTTT

j_call: TRBJ2-2
v_call: TRBV11-2
d_call: TRBD1
cdr3_length: 16
clone_size: many
cdr3_aa: CASSPQGPRYTGELFF
cdr3_nt: TGTGCCAGCAGCCCACAGGGGCCCCGGTACACCGGGGAGCTGTTTTTT

j_call: TRBJ2-2
v_call: TRBV6-4
d_call: -
cdr3_length: 15
clone_size: many
cdr3_aa: CASTERTDSPGELFF
cdr3_nt: TGTGCCAGCACCGAAAGGACAGATTCTCCCGGGGAGCTGTTTTTT

j_call: TRBJ1-2
v_call: TRBV29-1
d_call: -
cdr3_length: 14
clone_size: many
cdr3_aa: CSVERWGVNYGYTF
cdr3_nt: TGCAGCGTGGAAAGGTGGGGGGTTAACTATGGCTACACCTTC

j_call: TRBJ2-2
v_call: TRBV20-1
d_call: -
cdr3_length: 15
clone_size: few
cdr3_aa: CSARDIGTNTGELFF
cdr3_nt: TGCAGTGCTAGAGATATCGGAACGAACACCGGGGAGCTGTTTTTT

j_call: TRBJ2-7
v_call: TRBV5-6
d_call: -
cdr3_length: 16
clone_size: many
cdr3_aa: CASSLVGSPSSYEQYF
cdr3_nt: TGTGCCAGCAGCTTGGTTGGGTCACCTAGCTCCTACGAGCAGTACTTC

j_call: TRBJ2-5
v_call: TRBV20-1
d_call: -
cdr3_length: 17
clone_size: many
cdr3_aa: CSARDDNAVLPRETQYF
cdr3_nt: TGCAGTGCTAGAGACGACAATGCGGTCCTTCCTCGGGAGACCCAGTACTTC

j_call: TRBJ1-1
v_call: TRBV11-1
d_call: -
cdr3_length: 13
clone_size: many
cdr3_aa: CASSLSMNTEAFF
cdr3_nt: TGTGCCAGCAGCTTGTCAATGAACACTGAAGCTTTCTTT

j_call: TRBJ1-2
v_call: TRBV11-2
d_call: TRBD1
cdr3_length: 17
clone_size: many
cdr3_aa: CASSLSPGQGISYGYTF
cdr3_nt: TGTGCCAGCAGCTTATCACCGGGACAGGGGATAAGTTATGGCTACACCTTC

j_call: TRBJ2-7
v_call: TRBV27
d_call: -
cdr3_length: 16
clone_size: many
cdr3_aa: CASSFVPGLTTYEQYF
cdr3_nt: TGTGCCAGCAGTTTTGTTCCAGGGCTAACTACCTACGAGCAGTACTTC

j_call: TRBJ2-5
v_call: TRBV7-6
d_call: TRBD1
cdr3_length: 15
clone_size: few
cdr3_aa: CASSPRDREHETQYF
cdr3_nt: TGTGCCAGCAGCCCCCGGGACAGGGAACACGAGACCCAGTACTTC

j_call: TRBJ2-3
v_call: TRBV29-1
d_call: -
cdr3_length: 12
clone_size: many
cdr3_aa: CSAPVSADTQYF
cdr3_nt: TGCAGCGCCCCCGTGTCCGCAGATACGCAGTATTTT

j_call: TRBJ1-1
v_call: TRBV20-1
d_call: -
cdr3_length: 12
clone_size: medium-sized
cdr3_aa: CSARKGDTEAFF
cdr3_nt: TGCAGTGCTAGGAAGGGGGACACTGAAGCTTTCTTT

j_call: TRBJ2-7
v_call: TRBV5-6
d_call: -
cdr3_length: 14
clone_size: many
cdr3_aa: CASSPSAGGGKQYF
cdr3_nt: TGTGCCAGCAGCCCGAGCGCAGGGGGAGGGAAGCAGTACTTC

j_call: TRBJ1-2
v_call: TRBV5-5
d_call: TRBD1
cdr3_length: 14
clone_size: many
cdr3_aa: CASSTGQAVYGYTF
cdr3_nt: TGTGCCAGCAGCACTGGACAGGCCGTCTATGGCTACACCTTC

j_call: TRBJ1-1
v_call: TRBV11-2
d_call: TRBD1
cdr3_length: 14
clone_size: many
cdr3_aa: CASRGTGLNTEAFF
cdr3_nt: TGTGCCAGCAGAGGGACAGGGTTGAACACTGAAGCTTTCTTT

j_call: TRBJ2-2
v_call: TRBV29-1
d_call: -
cdr3_length: 13
clone_size: many
cdr3_aa: CSVVARNTGELFF
cdr3_nt: TGCAGCGTTGTGGCCAGAAACACCGGGGAGCTGTTTTTT

j_call: TRBJ2-7
v_call: TRBV27
d_call: TRBD1
cdr3_length: 15
clone_size: many
cdr3_aa: CASSLSPYRGEEQYF
cdr3_nt: TGTGCCAGCAGTTTATCCCCCTACAGGGGGGAAGAACAGTACTTC

j_call: TRBJ2-1
v_call: TRBV7-2
d_call: TRBD2
cdr3_length: 15
clone_size: many
cdr3_aa: CASSLANLAGNEQFF
cdr3_nt: TGTGCCAGCAGCTTAGCGAACCTAGCGGGCAATGAGCAGTTCTTC

j_call: TRBJ1-6
v_call: TRBV12-3/TRBV12-4
d_call: -
cdr3_length: 14
clone_size: many
cdr3_aa: CASGGPVYNSPLHF
cdr3_nt: TGTGCCAGCGGGGGGCCCGTTTATAATTCACCCCTCCACTTT

j_call: TRBJ1-4
v_call: TRBV4-1
d_call: TRBD1
cdr3_length: 16
clone_size: many
cdr3_aa: CASSQDVRGGNEKLFF
cdr3_nt: TGCGCCAGCAGCCAAGATGTCAGGGGGGGAAATGAAAAACTGTTTTTT

j_call: TRBJ1-2
v_call: TRBV4-3
d_call: -
cdr3_length: 15
clone_size: many
cdr3_aa: CASSQDRAANYGYTF
cdr3_nt: TGCGCCAGCAGCCAAGATCGTGCAGCAAACTATGGCTACACCTTC

j_call: TRBJ2-7
v_call: TRBV12-3/TRBV12-4
d_call: -
cdr3_length: 13
clone_size: many
cdr3_aa: CASSWAYSYEQYF
cdr3_nt: TGTGCCAGCAGTTGGGCCTACTCCTACGAGCAGTACTTC

j_call: TRBJ2-7
v_call: TRBV20-1
d_call: TRBD1
cdr3_length: 17
clone_size: few
cdr3_aa: CSAQDFYRGQGLYEQYF
cdr3_nt: TGCAGTGCTCAGGACTTTTACCGGGGACAGGGCTTGTACGAGCAGTACTTC

j_call: TRBJ1-1
v_call: TRBV20-1
d_call: -
cdr3_length: 10
clone_size: many
cdr3_aa: CSAGPNGAFF
cdr3_nt: TGCAGTGCTGGACCCAACGGAGCTTTCTTT

j_call: TRBJ2-1
v_call: TRBV4-2
d_call: -
cdr3_length: 16
clone_size: many
cdr3_aa: CASSQELRSSYNEQFF
cdr3_nt: TGTGCCAGCAGCCAAGAGCTCAGGAGCTCCTACAATGAGCAGTTCTTC

j_call: TRBJ2-7
v_call: TRBV12-3/TRBV12-4
d_call: TRBD1
cdr3_length: 14
clone_size: many
cdr3_aa: CASTLTGATYEQYF
cdr3_nt: TGTGCCAGCACCCTGACAGGGGCCACCTACGAGCAGTACTTC

j_call: TRBJ2-7
v_call: TRBV5-6
d_call: -
cdr3_length: 13
clone_size: many
cdr3_aa: CASSSWTGTGQYF
cdr3_nt: TGTGCCAGCAGCTCCTGGACCGGAACCGGGCAGTACTTC

j_call: TRBJ2-7
v_call: TRBV20-1
d_call: -
cdr3_length: 15
clone_size: many
cdr3_aa: CSARDTTGLDYEQYF
cdr3_nt: TGCAGTGCTAGAGATACCACAGGCTTGGACTACGAGCAGTACTTC

j_call: TRBJ2-1
v_call: TRBV29-1
d_call: -
cdr3_length: 15
clone_size: many
cdr3_aa: CSVVSRVETYNEQFF
cdr3_nt: TGCAGCGTTGTTTCCAGGGTTGAAACCTACAATGAGCAGTTCTTC

j_call: TRBJ2-1
v_call: TRBV7-9
d_call: TRBD1
cdr3_length: 16
clone_size: -
cdr3_aa: CASSFVGTGGYNEQFF
cdr3_nt: TGTGCCAGCAGCTTTGTTGGGACAGGGGGGTACAATGAGCAGTTCTTC

j_call: TRBJ1-1
v_call: TRBV9
d_call: -
cdr3_length: 18
clone_size: many
cdr3_aa: CASSVSQGVSFKGTEAFF
cdr3_nt: TGTGCCAGCAGCGTCTCACAGGGCGTGTCTTTTAAGGGCACTGAAGCTTTCTTT